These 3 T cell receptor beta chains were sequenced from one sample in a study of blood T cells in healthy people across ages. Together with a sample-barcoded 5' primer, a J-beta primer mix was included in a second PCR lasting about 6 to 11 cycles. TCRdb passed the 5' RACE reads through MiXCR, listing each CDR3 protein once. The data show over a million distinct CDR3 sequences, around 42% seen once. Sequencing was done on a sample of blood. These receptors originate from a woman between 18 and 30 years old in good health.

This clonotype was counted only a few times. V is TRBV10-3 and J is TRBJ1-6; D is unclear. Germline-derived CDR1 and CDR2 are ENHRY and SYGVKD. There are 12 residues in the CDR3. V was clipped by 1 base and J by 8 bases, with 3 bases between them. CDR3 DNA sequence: TGTGCCATCAGTGAGTTTCATTCACCCCTCCACTTT. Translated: CAISEFHSPLHF.

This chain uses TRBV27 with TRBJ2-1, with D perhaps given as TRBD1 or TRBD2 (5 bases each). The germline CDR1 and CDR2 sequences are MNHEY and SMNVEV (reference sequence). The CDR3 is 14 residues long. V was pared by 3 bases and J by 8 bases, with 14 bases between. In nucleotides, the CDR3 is TGTGCCAGCAGTTTGGGGCGGGCGGCCCATGAGCAGTTCTTC. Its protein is CASSLGRAAHEQFF.

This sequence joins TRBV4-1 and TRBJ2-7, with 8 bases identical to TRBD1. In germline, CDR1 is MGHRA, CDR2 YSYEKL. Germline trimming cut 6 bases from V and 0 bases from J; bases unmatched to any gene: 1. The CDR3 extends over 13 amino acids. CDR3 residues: CASRDRDSYEQYF. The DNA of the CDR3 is TGCGCCAGCAGGGACAGGGACTCCTACGAGCAGTACTTC.